This TCR beta chain was sequenced for a study of blood T cell repertoires in COVID-19. About the research overall: Sample material is recorded as cDNA or gDNA derived from T cells, B-cell-depleted T cells, or PBMCs.

This clone was detected once. Profiling relied on immunoSEQ multiplex PCR, and the TCRdb table lists in-frame clones only, not all of them. Of fewer than 300,000 clones listed, about 86% are singletons. Trimming at V came to 7 bases and at J to 3 bases, leaving 2 bases not matched to a gene. Germline V gene data show CDR1 as SGHRS and CDR2 as YFSETQ. This CDR3 is built from 14 residues. The sequenced sample consisted of peripheral blood. This sequence was found in a woman younger than 45 with COVID-19, enrolled during active disease. This chain connects TRBV5-1 to TRBJ2-3; 13 bases are a match to TRBD2. CDR3 in DNA: TGCGCCAGCGGGACTAGCGGGGAGACAGATACGCAGTATTTT. As protein: CASGTSGETDTQYF.